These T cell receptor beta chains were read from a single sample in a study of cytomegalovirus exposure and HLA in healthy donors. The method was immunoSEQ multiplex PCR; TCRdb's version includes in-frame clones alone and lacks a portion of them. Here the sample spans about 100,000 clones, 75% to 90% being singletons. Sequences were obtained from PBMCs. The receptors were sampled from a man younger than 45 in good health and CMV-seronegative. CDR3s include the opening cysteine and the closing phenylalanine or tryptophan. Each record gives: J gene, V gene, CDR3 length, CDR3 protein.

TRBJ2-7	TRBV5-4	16	CASSFPGTGGVHEQYF
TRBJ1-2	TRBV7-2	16	CASSLDGTGEIYGYTF
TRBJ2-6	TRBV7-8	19	CASSGAWWLAGSGANVLTF
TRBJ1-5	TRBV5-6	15	CASSVYGGSNQPQHF
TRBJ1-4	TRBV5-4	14	CASRAGTGDEKLFF
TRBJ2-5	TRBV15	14	CATSSKTYQETQYF
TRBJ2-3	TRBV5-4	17	CASSTGIAGGLGNTQYF
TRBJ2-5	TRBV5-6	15	CASSPGGTPGKTQYF
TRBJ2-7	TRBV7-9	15	CASSHPGSGYYEQYF
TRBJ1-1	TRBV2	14	CASSSQGLNTEAFF
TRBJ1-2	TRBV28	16	CASSSSMTGANYGYTF
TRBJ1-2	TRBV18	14	CASSPRDRAYGYTF
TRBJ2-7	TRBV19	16	CASSIEFGRAVYEQYF
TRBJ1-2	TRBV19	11	CAIAGGVGYTF